The 11 T cell receptor beta chains presented below share a single source sample, sequenced in a study of T cell responses to AZD1222 COVID-19 vaccine. TCRdb's copy holds only in-frame clones and misses some; the assay was immunoSEQ multiplex PCR. The sample includes around 62,000 clones, over 85% of them seen just once. Here the sequenced sample was peripheral blood, taken on day 0 of AZD1222 vaccination. The receptors originated from an adult in good health.

V usage is TRBV11-2 and J usage is TRBJ2-3, with D possibly matching TRBD2 (6 bases). Germline values: CDR1 SGHAT, CDR2 FQNNGV. This CDR3 region has 16 residues. The V end lost 1 base, the J end lost 2 bases, and 13 bases lay between the germline ends. The CDR3 DNA follows: TGTGCCAGCAGCTTAGGGAGTAGCGGCATCACAGATACGCAGTATTTT. Protein sequence: CASSLGSSGITDTQYF.

CDR3 in amino acids: CAISESSGSADTQYF. The CDR3 DNA reads as TGTGCCATCAGTGAGTCCAGTGGGAGCGCAGATACGCAGTATTTT. The genes are TRBV10-3 and TRBJ2-3; possibly TRBD2 for D (5 bases). There are 15 residues in the CDR3. The V and J ends lost 0 bases and 4 bases respectively, with 11 bases between them. Germline V CDR1 and CDR2: ENHRY, SYGVKD.

The chain joins TRBV7-2 to TRBJ2-2; TRBD1 is a possible D gene (6 bases). V lost 1 base and J 6 bases, leaving 9 bases between the germline ends. CDR1 and CDR2 (germline): SGHTA, FQGNSA. The CDR3 totals 14 residues. CDR3 in DNA: TGTGCCAGCAGCTTAGGGACAGTGGCCGGGGAGCTGTTTTTT. Translation gives CASSLGTVAGELFF. Variable domain in full (rest from reference TRBV7-2 and TRBJ2-2): GAGVSQSPSNKVTEKGKDVELRCDPISGHTALYWYRQSLGQGLEFLIYFQGNSAPDKSGLPSDRFSAERTGGSVSTLTIQRTQQEDSAVYLCASSLGTVAGELFFGEGSRLTVL.

The CDR3 region has the DNA TGTGCCAGCAGCTCGGGGGTAATGAACTACGAGCAGTACTTC. Protein sequence: CASSSGVMNYEQYF. This chain joins TRBV5-6 and TRBJ2-7, with TRBD2 as a possible D gene (6 bases). The length of the CDR3 is 14 residues. Germline lookup yields CDR1 SGHDT and CDR2 YYEEEE. The germline V and J ends were trimmed by 3 bases and 3 bases, with 13 bases remaining between them. Full variable domain (rest looked up from reference TRBV5-6 and TRBJ2-7): DAGVTQSPTHLIKTRGQQVTLRCSPKSGHDTVSWYQQALGQGPQFIFQYYEEEERQRGNFPDRFSGHQFPNYSSELNVNALLLGDSALYLCASSSGVMNYEQYFGPGTRLTVT.

The rearrangement links TRBV7-9 to TRBJ2-1; weak D call: TRBD1 (5 bases). The CDR3 totals 14 residues. Germline-derived CDR1 and CDR2 are SEHNR and FQNEAQ (reference sequence). The V gene lost 1 base and the J gene lost 6 bases, with 10 bases spanning the gap. CDR3 sequence: CASSLDQGFNEQFF. The CDR3 DNA reads as TGTGCCAGCAGCTTAGACCAGGGATTCAATGAGCAGTTCTTC.

This clone was recorded only once. The chain uses TRBV4-1 and TRBJ2-1; 8 positions agree with TRBD2. V was clipped by 1 base and J by 7 bases; unmatched bases: 6. The CDR3 runs 15 residues. In germline, CDR1 is MGHRA, CDR2 YSYEKL. The CDR3 sequence is CASSQVGGGFNEQFF. DNA for the CDR3: TGCGCCAGCAGCCAAGTCGGCGGGGGGTTTAATGAGCAGTTCTTC.

This chain connects TRBV18 to TRBJ1-1; no clear D. Trimming took off 2 bases at V and 1 base at J, with 2 bases between the two ends. CDR3 size: 12 residues. The V gene's germline CDR1 is KGHSH and CDR2 LQKENI. This CDR3 is CASSPTNTEAFF. The CDR3 DNA is TGTGCCAGCTCACCAACGAACACTGAAGCTTTCTTT.

The genes are TRBV2 and TRBJ2-5, with 8 bases lining up with TRBD2. The germline V gene has CDR1 SNHLY and CDR2 FYNNEI. J gave up 6 bases and V 4 bases, and 4 bases lay outside the gene matches. There are 13 residues in the CDR3. Here the CDR3 reads CASSGGGIKTQYF. In DNA form, the CDR3 reads TGTGCCAGCAGTGGCGGGGGGATTAAGACCCAGTACTTC.

In regard to this clone: Germline is not matched at one junction end, which may reflect a read error. The rearrangement joins TRBV12-3 or TRBV12-4 to TRBJ1-1, with D perhaps TRBD1 (5 bases). The CDR3 spans 12 residues. This CDR3 reads CVSSFGANEAFF. The CDR3 bases are TGTGTCAGCAGTTTCGGGGCAAATGAAGCTTTCTTT.

The rearrangement joins TRBV2 to TRBJ1-5; D is perhaps TRBD1 (6 bases). Between the trimmed V and J ends, which lost 3 bases and 3 bases, there was a span of 12 bases. Germline CDR1 and CDR2: SNHLY and FYNNEI. This CDR3 comprises 15 residues. For the CDR3, the DNA is TGTGCCAGCAGTGAGGAAAGGGGGATCAATCAGCCCCAGCATTTT. Encoded protein: CASSEERGINQPQHF.

The V call is TRBV7-9, the J call TRBJ2-2; TRBD2 is a possible D gene (6 bases). V gave up 5 bases and J gave up 3 bases, with 13 bases separating them. The CDR3 has 15 residues. Germline V gene lookup returns CDR1 SEHNR and CDR2 FQNEAQ (reference sequence). CDR3 nucleotides: TGTGCCAGCAGCCAGGACTCGGGGGACACCGGGGAGCTGTTTTTT. Translating gives CASSQDSGDTGELFF.